This is a list of T cell receptor beta chains from one sample in a study of cytomegalovirus exposure and HLA in healthy donors. The assay was immunoSEQ multiplex PCR, and TCRdb's table has in-frame clones only and misses some. The data show approximately 150,000 clones, around 84% seen once. The sequenced sample was PBMCs. The receptor set was obtained from a boy aged 2 to 10 in good health and CMV-seronegative. The CDR3 runs from the conserved cysteine through the conserved F or W. The order of the fields is V gene, clone size, J gene, CDR3 length, D gene, CDR3 protein, CDR3 DNA. D genes are given only for firm matches. Where a row states a size, it is once, few, many or the class of an expanded clone; other rows omit it.

v_call: TRBV4-1
clone_size: -
j_call: TRBJ2-1
cdr3_length: 19
d_call: TRBD2
cdr3_aa: CASSQEDLQGLAYYNEQFF
cdr3_nt: TGCGCCAGCAGCCAAGAAGACCTCCAGGGACTAGCGTACTACAATGAGCAGTTCTTC

v_call: TRBV12-5
clone_size: -
j_call: TRBJ1-6
cdr3_length: 13
d_call: -
cdr3_aa: CASGLIDRRPLHF
cdr3_nt: TGTGCTAGTGGCCTAATCGACAGGCGACCCCTCCACTTT

v_call: TRBV7-9
clone_size: -
j_call: TRBJ1-5
cdr3_length: 15
d_call: TRBD1
cdr3_aa: CASSLGTGSNQPQHF
cdr3_nt: TGTGCCAGCAGCCTCGGGACAGGAAGCAATCAGCCCCAGCATTTT

v_call: TRBV7-2
clone_size: -
j_call: TRBJ2-5
cdr3_length: 13
d_call: TRBD2
cdr3_aa: CASRRGEVETQYF
cdr3_nt: TGTGCCAGCAGGCGGGGGGAAGTAGAGACCCAGTACTTC

v_call: TRBV19
clone_size: -
j_call: TRBJ2-7
cdr3_length: 11
d_call: -
cdr3_aa: CASTQGFAAYF
cdr3_nt: TGTGCCAGTACACAGGGTTTCGCGGCGTACTTC

v_call: TRBV9
clone_size: once
j_call: TRBJ2-1
cdr3_length: 20
d_call: TRBD2
cdr3_aa: CASSVSTGTSGGRPSNEQFF
cdr3_nt: TGTGCCAGCAGCGTCTCAACCGGGACTAGCGGGGGGAGGCCGTCGAATGAGCAGTTCTTC

v_call: TRBV5-1
clone_size: -
j_call: TRBJ1-1
cdr3_length: 17
d_call: -
cdr3_aa: CASSLMTASVWNTEAFF
cdr3_nt: TGCGCCAGCAGCTTGATGACAGCGTCGGTTTGGAACACTGAAGCTTTCTTT

v_call: TRBV11-1
clone_size: once
j_call: TRBJ1-2
cdr3_length: 11
d_call: -
cdr3_aa: CASSLGAGYTF
cdr3_nt: TGTGCCAGCAGCTTAGGAGCTGGCTACACCTTC

v_call: TRBV7-9
clone_size: -
j_call: TRBJ2-1
cdr3_length: 17
d_call: -
cdr3_aa: CASSLSGVSSSYNEQFF
cdr3_nt: TGTGCCAGCAGCTTATCGGGGGTTTCGAGCTCCTACAATGAGCAGTTCTTC

v_call: TRBV30
clone_size: -
j_call: TRBJ1-5
cdr3_length: 12
d_call: -
cdr3_aa: CAWNRVNQPQHF
cdr3_nt: TGTGCCTGGAACAGGGTCAATCAGCCCCAGCATTTT

v_call: TRBV6-5
clone_size: -
j_call: TRBJ1-1
cdr3_length: 15
d_call: TRBD1
cdr3_aa: CASSVSQGGNTEAFF
cdr3_nt: TGTGCCAGCAGTGTATCACAGGGGGGGAACACTGAAGCTTTCTTT

v_call: TRBV19
clone_size: few
j_call: TRBJ2-1
cdr3_length: 15
d_call: TRBD2
cdr3_aa: CASSISGGARNEQFF
cdr3_nt: TGTGCCAGTAGTATTAGCGGGGGGGCTCGGAATGAGCAGTTCTTC

v_call: TRBV6-1
clone_size: -
j_call: TRBJ1-5
cdr3_length: 15
d_call: -
cdr3_aa: CASTTRVYSNQPQHF
cdr3_nt: TGTGCCAGCACCACCAGGGTCTATAGCAATCAGCCCCAGCATTTT

v_call: TRBV4-3
clone_size: -
j_call: TRBJ2-2
cdr3_length: 14
d_call: -
cdr3_aa: CASSHSSHTGELFF
cdr3_nt: TGCGCCAGCAGCCACTCTAGTCACACCGGGGAGCTGTTTTTT

v_call: TRBV7-9
clone_size: -
j_call: TRBJ2-7
cdr3_length: 13
d_call: -
cdr3_aa: CASSLAGIYEQYF
cdr3_nt: TGTGCCAGCAGCTTAGCCGGGATCTACGAGCAGTACTTC

v_call: TRBV9
clone_size: -
j_call: TRBJ1-3
cdr3_length: 16
d_call: -
cdr3_aa: CASSVPQGLGGNTIYF
cdr3_nt: TGTGCCAGCAGCGTCCCCCAGGGTTTGGGGGGAAACACCATATATTTT

v_call: TRBV7-8
clone_size: -
j_call: TRBJ1-5
cdr3_length: 15
d_call: -
cdr3_aa: CASSLIGRSNQPQHF
cdr3_nt: TGTGCCAGCAGCTTAATTGGGAGAAGCAATCAGCCCCAGCATTTT

v_call: TRBV11-3
clone_size: once
j_call: TRBJ2-1
cdr3_length: 15
d_call: TRBD2
cdr3_aa: CASSSRVAGHNEQFF
cdr3_nt: TGTGCCAGCAGCTCCCGAGTAGCGGGACACAATGAGCAGTTCTTC

v_call: TRBV5-1
clone_size: -
j_call: TRBJ2-5
cdr3_length: 17
d_call: -
cdr3_aa: CASSLGSGLPGGETQYF
cdr3_nt: TGCGCCAGCAGCTTGGGCAGCGGACTACCCGGAGGAGAGACCCAGTACTTC

v_call: TRBV30
clone_size: -
j_call: TRBJ2-2
cdr3_length: 14
d_call: TRBD1
cdr3_aa: CACRGPKGTGELFF
cdr3_nt: TGTGCCTGCAGGGGGCCGAAGGGCACCGGGGAGCTGTTTTTT

v_call: TRBV4-1
clone_size: -
j_call: TRBJ1-4
cdr3_length: 16
d_call: -
cdr3_aa: CASSRRQAATNEKLFF
cdr3_nt: TGCGCCAGCAGCCGCCGACAGGCTGCAACTAATGAAAAACTGTTTTTT

v_call: TRBV28
clone_size: -
j_call: TRBJ2-7
cdr3_length: 14
d_call: TRBD1
cdr3_aa: CASSSGQAPYEQYF
cdr3_nt: TGTGCCAGCAGCTCGGGACAGGCCCCCTACGAGCAGTACTTC

v_call: TRBV4-3
clone_size: -
j_call: TRBJ2-2
cdr3_length: 17
d_call: -
cdr3_aa: CASSQDLVDTNTGELFF
cdr3_nt: TGCGCCAGCAGCCAAGATCTGGTAGACACGAACACCGGGGAGCTGTTTTTT

v_call: TRBV2
clone_size: -
j_call: TRBJ1-2
cdr3_length: 14
d_call: -
cdr3_aa: CASSATEANYGYTF
cdr3_nt: TGTGCCAGCAGTGCTACAGAAGCTAACTATGGCTACACCTTC

v_call: TRBV5-6
clone_size: -
j_call: TRBJ2-7
cdr3_length: 18
d_call: TRBD2
cdr3_aa: CASSSLGTSGRVPYEQYF
cdr3_nt: TGTGCCAGCAGCTCCCTCGGGACTAGCGGGAGGGTCCCGTACGAGCAGTACTTC

v_call: TRBV4-3
clone_size: -
j_call: TRBJ2-1
cdr3_length: 15
d_call: -
cdr3_aa: CASSQGQGYDNEQFF
cdr3_nt: TGCGCCAGCAGCCAAGGGCAGGGTTATGACAATGAGCAGTTCTTC

v_call: TRBV5-1
clone_size: -
j_call: TRBJ2-1
cdr3_length: 15
d_call: TRBD1
cdr3_aa: CASSLTRQGSDEQFF
cdr3_nt: TGCGCCAGCAGCTTGACGAGACAGGGATCTGATGAGCAGTTCTTC

v_call: TRBV27
clone_size: -
j_call: TRBJ2-7
cdr3_length: 13
d_call: TRBD1
cdr3_aa: CASSRGNRDEQYF
cdr3_nt: TGTGCCAGCAGCAGGGGGAATCGCGACGAGCAGTACTTC

v_call: TRBV5-1
clone_size: -
j_call: TRBJ2-5
cdr3_length: 17
d_call: -
cdr3_aa: CASSLGFAGVGQETQYF
cdr3_nt: TGCGCCAGCAGCTTGGGGTTCGCAGGGGTAGGCCAAGAGACCCAGTACTTC

v_call: TRBV2
clone_size: -
j_call: TRBJ1-1
cdr3_length: 14
d_call: -
cdr3_aa: CASSRIGVNTEAFF
cdr3_nt: TGTGCCAGCAGTCGAATAGGGGTGAACACTGAAGCTTTCTTT

v_call: TRBV27
clone_size: -
j_call: TRBJ1-6
cdr3_length: 14
d_call: TRBD1
cdr3_aa: CASSFRQGNSPLHF
cdr3_nt: TGTGCCAGCAGTTTCCGACAGGGGAATTCACCCCTCCACTTT

v_call: TRBV5-1
clone_size: -
j_call: TRBJ1-2
cdr3_length: 15
d_call: -
cdr3_aa: CASSSVGGAGYGYTF
cdr3_nt: TGCGCCAGCAGCAGTGTGGGGGGGGCCGGCTATGGCTACACCTTC

v_call: TRBV18
clone_size: -
j_call: TRBJ1-1
cdr3_length: 15
d_call: -
cdr3_aa: CASSPPRGLNTEAFF
cdr3_nt: TGTGCCAGCTCACCTCCCAGGGGCTTGAACACTGAAGCTTTCTTT

v_call: TRBV10-1
clone_size: -
j_call: TRBJ2-6
cdr3_length: 16
d_call: -
cdr3_aa: CASSDTWGPGANVLTF
cdr3_nt: TGCGCCAGCAGTGATACTTGGGGGCCTGGGGCCAACGTCCTGACTTTC

v_call: TRBV9
clone_size: -
j_call: TRBJ1-2
cdr3_length: 15
d_call: -
cdr3_aa: CASSVATGTGAYHTF
cdr3_nt: -

v_call: TRBV7-6
clone_size: -
j_call: TRBJ2-2
cdr3_length: 13
d_call: TRBD1
cdr3_aa: CAHGDRAAGELFF
cdr3_nt: TGTGCCCATGGGGACAGGGCGGCCGGGGAGCTGTTTTTT

v_call: TRBV5-1
clone_size: -
j_call: TRBJ1-4
cdr3_length: 15
d_call: -
cdr3_aa: CATRQGLATNEKLFF
cdr3_nt: TGCGCCACCCGGCAGGGTCTTGCAACTAATGAAAAACTGTTTTTT

v_call: TRBV11-1
clone_size: -
j_call: TRBJ2-7
cdr3_length: 16
d_call: -
cdr3_aa: CASSLGRNRPSYEQYF
cdr3_nt: TGTGCCAGCAGCTTAGGTAGGAACAGGCCCTCCTACGAGCAGTACTTC

v_call: TRBV28
clone_size: -
j_call: TRBJ1-3
cdr3_length: 16
d_call: TRBD1
cdr3_aa: CASSSGQGASGNTIYF
cdr3_nt: TGTGCCAGCAGTTCTGGACAGGGGGCTAGTGGAAACACCATATATTTT

v_call: TRBV11-3
clone_size: -
j_call: TRBJ2-7
cdr3_length: 12
d_call: -
cdr3_aa: CASSPPSYEQYF
cdr3_nt: TGTGCCAGCAGCCCCCCTTCCTACGAGCAGTACTTC

v_call: TRBV10-3
clone_size: -
j_call: TRBJ2-7
cdr3_length: 14
d_call: TRBD1
cdr3_aa: CASRGRGPFREQYF
cdr3_nt: TGTGCCAGCAGGGGGCGGGGTCCGTTCCGGGAGCAGTACTTC

v_call: TRBV27
clone_size: -
j_call: TRBJ1-5
cdr3_length: 15
d_call: -
cdr3_aa: CASSLSIPGNQPQHF
cdr3_nt: TGTGCCAGCAGTTTATCTATTCCAGGGAATCAGCCCCAGCATTTT

v_call: TRBV4-1
clone_size: once
j_call: TRBJ2-1
cdr3_length: 18
d_call: -
cdr3_aa: CASSQDGARVASYNEQFF
cdr3_nt: TGCGCCAGCAGCCAAGACGGAGCCCGGGTTGCTTCCTACAATGAGCAGTTCTTC

v_call: TRBV7-9
clone_size: once
j_call: TRBJ2-3
cdr3_length: 16
d_call: TRBD2
cdr3_aa: CASSLPPAGGPDTQYF
cdr3_nt: TGTGCCAGCAGCCTCCCCCCAGCGGGGGGGCCGGATACGCAGTATTTT

v_call: TRBV19
clone_size: -
j_call: TRBJ1-2
cdr3_length: 13
d_call: TRBD1
cdr3_aa: CASNRGSNYGYTF
cdr3_nt: TGTGCCAGTAACAGGGGTTCTAACTATGGCTACACCTTC

v_call: TRBV7-8
clone_size: -
j_call: TRBJ1-1
cdr3_length: 18
d_call: -
cdr3_aa: CASSLVRGGGDLNTEAFF
cdr3_nt: TGTGCCAGCAGCTTAGTCCGGGGGGGCGGTGATCTGAACACTGAAGCTTTCTTT

v_call: TRBV4-3
clone_size: -
j_call: TRBJ2-7
cdr3_length: 15
d_call: -
cdr3_aa: CASSQALSSSYEQYF
cdr3_nt: TGCGCCAGCAGCCAAGCTCTATCTAGTAGCTACGAGCAGTACTTC

v_call: TRBV11-3
clone_size: -
j_call: TRBJ1-1
cdr3_length: 13
d_call: -
cdr3_aa: CASSLGQNTEAFF
cdr3_nt: TGTGCCAGCAGCTTAGGACAGAACACTGAAGCTTTCTTT

v_call: TRBV18
clone_size: -
j_call: TRBJ2-7
cdr3_length: 16
d_call: TRBD1
cdr3_aa: CASSLFPDRGSYEQYF
cdr3_nt: TGTGCCAGCTCTCTCTTTCCAGACAGGGGCTCCTACGAGCAGTACTTC